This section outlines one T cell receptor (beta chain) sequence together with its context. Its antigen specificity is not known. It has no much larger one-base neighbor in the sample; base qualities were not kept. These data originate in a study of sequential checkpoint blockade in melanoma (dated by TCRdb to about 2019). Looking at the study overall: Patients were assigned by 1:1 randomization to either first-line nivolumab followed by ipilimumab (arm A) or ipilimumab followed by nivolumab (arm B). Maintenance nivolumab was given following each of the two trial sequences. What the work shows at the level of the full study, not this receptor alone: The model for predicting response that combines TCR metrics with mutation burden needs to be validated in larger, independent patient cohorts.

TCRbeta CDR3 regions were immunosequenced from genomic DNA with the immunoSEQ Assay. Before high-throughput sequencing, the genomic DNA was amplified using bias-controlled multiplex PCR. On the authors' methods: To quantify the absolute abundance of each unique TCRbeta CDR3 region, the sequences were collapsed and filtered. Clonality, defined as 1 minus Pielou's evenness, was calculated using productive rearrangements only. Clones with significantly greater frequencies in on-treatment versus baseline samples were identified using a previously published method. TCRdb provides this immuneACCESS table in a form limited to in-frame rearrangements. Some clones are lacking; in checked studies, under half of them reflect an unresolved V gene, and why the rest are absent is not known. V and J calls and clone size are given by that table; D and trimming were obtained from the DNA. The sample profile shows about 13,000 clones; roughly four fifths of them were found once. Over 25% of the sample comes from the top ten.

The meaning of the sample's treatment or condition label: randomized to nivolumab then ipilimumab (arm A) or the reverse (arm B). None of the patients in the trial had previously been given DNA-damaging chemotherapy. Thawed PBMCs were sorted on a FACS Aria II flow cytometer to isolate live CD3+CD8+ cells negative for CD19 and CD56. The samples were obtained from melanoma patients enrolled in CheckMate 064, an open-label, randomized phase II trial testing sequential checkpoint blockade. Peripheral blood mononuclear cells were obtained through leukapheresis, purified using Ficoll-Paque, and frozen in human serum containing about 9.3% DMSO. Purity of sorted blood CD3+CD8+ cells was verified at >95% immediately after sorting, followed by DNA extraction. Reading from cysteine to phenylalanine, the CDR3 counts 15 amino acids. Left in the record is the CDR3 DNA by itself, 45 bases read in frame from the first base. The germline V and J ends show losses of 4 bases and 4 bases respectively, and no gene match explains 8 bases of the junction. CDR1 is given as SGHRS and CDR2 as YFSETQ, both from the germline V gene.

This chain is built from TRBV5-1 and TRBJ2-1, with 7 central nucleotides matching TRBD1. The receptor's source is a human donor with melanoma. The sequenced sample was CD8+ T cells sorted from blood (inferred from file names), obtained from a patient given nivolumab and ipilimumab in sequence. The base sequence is TGCGCCAGCAGCCTTGACAGGGAATTTTACAATGAGCAGTTCTTC. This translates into CASSLDREFYNEQFF.